The 30 T cell receptor beta chains presented below share a single source sample, sequenced in a study of CD8 T cells in ankylosing spondylitis. General study points: About 8 highly homologous variants formed a TCR beta motif that appeared characteristic of ankylosing spondylitis blood.

TCRdb reanalysed the 5' RACE reads using MiXCR and keeps one entry per CDR3 protein. This repertoire shows a few hundred thousand distinct CDR3 sequences, roughly 12% found once; its top ten account for over 6.5%. Their antigens are not known. The sample comprised blood, either unsorted or a sorted T cell fraction (not recorded which). The receptors stem from a male donor with ankylosing spondylitis.

This clonotype was recorded a few times. This chain uses TRBV5-5 with TRBJ1-1, with D hard to call. Trimming removed 0 bases at V and 1 base at J, with 7 bases between. CDR3 length: 14 amino acids. Per germline, CDR1 SGHKS and CDR2 YYEKEE (reference sequence). As DNA, the CDR3 is TGTGCCAGCAGCTTGGTACACTGGAACACTGAAGCTTTCTTT. This gives the protein CASSLVHWNTEAFF.

In this sample, this clonotype turned up a few times. The chain is built from TRBV11-2 and TRBJ2-2; weak D call: TRBD1 (6 bases). Deletions cut 2 bases from V and 0 bases from J, with 19 bases between. Germline V gives CDR1 SGHAT, CDR2 FQNNGV. The CDR3 is made up of 19 amino acids. In nucleotides, the CDR3 is TGTGCCAGCAGCTTATATAGGTGGGGCAGGGGTTCGAACACCGGGGAGCTGTTTTTT. Amino acids: CASSLYRWGRGSNTGELFF.

This clonotype was counted only a few times. The J gene is TRBJ1-2, the V gene TRBV6-6, with D possibly TRBD1 on 5 matching bases. The CDR3 loop spans 12 amino acids. CDR1 is MNHNY, CDR2 SVGAGI, per germline (reference sequence). V dropped 9 bases and J dropped 3 bases, with 11 bases sitting between them. Here the CDR3 reads CASGGGDYGYTF. CDR3 nucleotide sequence: TGTGCCAGTGGGGGGGGAGACTATGGCTACACCTTC.

The table lists this clonotype with a few counts. The chain combines TRBV20-1 with TRBJ2-1; the D gene is possibly TRBD1 (5 bases). This CDR3 contains 15 residues. The germline V and J ends were trimmed by 1 base and 0 bases, with 10 bases remaining between them. CDR1 DFQATT and CDR2 SNEGSKA come from the germline V gene (reference sequence). In DNA form, the CDR3 reads TGCAGTGCTAGAGGGGGTCAGGGCTCCTACAATGAGCAGTTCTTC. It specifies CSARGGQGSYNEQFF.

The table lists this clonotype with many counts. V is TRBV5-1 and J is TRBJ2-2; 9 bases map to TRBD1. Germline V gene data show CDR1 as SGHRS and CDR2 as YFSETQ. The V and J ends lost 2 bases and 5 bases, in that order; junction bases with no gene match: 4. CDR3 size: 15 residues. The CDR3 is CASSFRDRDTGELFF. The CDR3 DNA sequence: TGCGCCAGCAGCTTCCGGGACAGGGATACCGGGGAGCTGTTTTTT.

This clonotype showed up just a few times. The chain employs TRBV20-1 and TRBJ2-5; TRBD2 matches 10 bases. The trim removed 2 bases at V and 1 base at J, leaving 4 bases unmatched. Per germline, CDR1 DFQATT and CDR2 SNEGSKA (reference sequence). The CDR3 is 15 amino acids. As DNA, the CDR3 is TGCAGTGCTAGATTAGCGGGAGGAGTCCAAGAGACCCAGTACTTC. This encodes CSARLAGGVQETQYF.

This clonotype has a handful of counts. The chain carries TRBV2 and TRBJ2-7, with 10 bases fitting TRBD1. Germline V CDR1 and CDR2: SNHLY, FYNNEI. The ends lost 5 bases at V and 4 bases at J; junction bases unmatched: 5. This CDR3 spans 14 amino acids. The CDR3 loop reads CASSRGTGEYEQYF. The CDR3 DNA sequence: TGTGCCAGCAGTCGAGGGACAGGGGAGTACGAGCAGTACTTC.

This clonotype was picked up a small number of times. The chain joins TRBV24-1 to TRBJ2-2; 8 bases fit TRBD1. Germline V gives CDR1 KGHDR, CDR2 SFDVKD. V shed 3 bases, J shed 4 bases, and the junction held 3 bases outside the gene matches. There are 15 residues in the CDR3. The CDR3 nucleotides are TGTGCCACCAGTGATGCGGGACAGGCCACCGGGGAGCTGTTTTTT. This codes for CATSDAGQATGELFF.

The chain combines TRBV7-2 with TRBJ1-1, with D maybe TRBD1 (6 bases). Germline V gene sequence: CDR1 SGHTA, CDR2 FQGNSA. V was clipped by 1 base and J by 4 bases, with 13 bases between them. This CDR3 comprises 15 residues. The CDR3 reads CASSLVIGRGTEAFF. The CDR3 DNA reads as TGTGCCAGCAGCTTAGTTATAGGCAGGGGCACTGAAGCTTTCTTT.

This clonotype was seen many times. The genes are TRBV10-3 and TRBJ2-5, with no clear D. CDR1 is ENHRY and CDR2 is SYGVKD in the germline V gene. The CDR3 is made up of 14 amino acids. Trimming pared 0 bases from V and 7 bases from J, leaving 12 bases between. The CDR3 loop is CAISESLTGGTQYF. Here the CDR3 DNA reads TGTGCCATCAGTGAGTCCTTAACGGGCGGGACCCAGTACTTC.

This clonotype was detected a few times. This chain joins TRBV20-1 and TRBJ2-7; D may be TRBD2 (5 bases). The CDR3 consists of 12 residues. Deletions cut 6 bases from V and 1 base from J, with 10 bases between. Per germline, CDR1 DFQATT and CDR2 SNEGSKA (reference sequence). This CDR3 is CSAERESYEQYF. CDR3 DNA: TGCAGTGCCGAAAGGGAGTCCTACGAGCAGTACTTC.

There are a few counts of this clonotype. This chain uses TRBV5-1 with TRBJ2-5, with D hard to call. V lost 5 bases and J 2 bases, leaving 10 bases between the germline ends. In germline, CDR1 is SGHRS, CDR2 YFSETQ. The CDR3 spans 13 residues. CDR3 region: CASRRSEQETQYF. CDR3 DNA: TGCGCCAGCAGGAGATCCGAGCAAGAGACCCAGTACTTC.

Only a few counts were recorded for this clonotype. The gene calls are TRBV20-1 and TRBJ2-1; TRBD1 aligns across 10 bases. There are 13 residues in the CDR3. Germline V CDR1 and CDR2: DFQATT, SNEGSKA (reference sequence). The junction had 4 bases not matched to a gene; V was cut back by 5 bases and J by 6 bases. CDR3 in amino acids: CSAPRTGGNEQFF. CDR3 coding DNA: TGCAGTGCTCCCAGGACAGGGGGCAATGAGCAGTTCTTC.

This chain joins TRBV15 and TRBJ2-7; 10 bases match TRBD2. The length of the CDR3 is 16 residues. The V gene's germline CDR1 is LNHNV and CDR2 YYDKDF (reference sequence). Trimming at V came to 6 bases and at J to 1 base, leaving 9 bases not matched to a gene. CDR3 bases: TGTGCCACCAGAGTGGGGCTAGCGGGAGAGTCCTACGAGCAGTACTTC. Protein: CATRVGLAGESYEQYF.

This clonotype came up a few times. V and J are TRBV30 and TRBJ2-1, with D perhaps matching TRBD1 (5 bases). This CDR3 spans 15 amino acids. CDR1 is GTSNPN, CDR2 SVGIG, per germline (reference sequence). V was pared by 2 bases and J by 5 bases, with 16 bases between. The CDR3 here is CAWSFGRRVNNEQFF. The CDR3 DNA is TGTGCCTGGAGTTTCGGTCGCAGGGTTAACAATGAGCAGTTCTTC.

This chain joins TRBV19 and TRBJ2-1, with a weak D call TRBD2 (5 bases). Germline V gene data show CDR1 as LNHDA and CDR2 as SQIVND (reference sequence). The CDR3 loop spans 15 amino acids. The V and J ends lost 4 bases and 8 bases respectively, with 18 bases between them. For the CDR3, the DNA is TGTGCCAGTAGTACCCCTAGCCGGAGCTTGTATGAGCAGTTCTTC. Amino acid sequence: CASSTPSRSLYEQFF.

In its sample, this clonotype was seen many times. The chain couples TRBV5-1 to TRBJ2-2; D is perhaps TRBD2 (7 bases). V gave up 2 bases and J gave up 0 bases, with 11 bases separating them. From germline, CDR1 is SGHRS and CDR2 YFSETQ. The length of the CDR3 is 16 residues. CDR3 in DNA: TGCGCCAGCAGCTTACGGGGGGCGCCGAACACCGGGGAGCTGTTTTTT. Translated, it gives CASSLRGAPNTGELFF.

This clonotype has more than one count but fewer than ten. J is TRBJ1-2 and V is TRBV19, with 7 nucleotides matching TRBD1. Germline V gives CDR1 LNHDA, CDR2 SQIVND (reference sequence). This CDR3 contains 16 residues. Trimming took 4 bases from V and 5 from J; bases not matched to a gene: 13. CDR3 bases: TGTGCCAGTAGTACTCGGGACAGATTCGGGAGATATGGCTACACCTTC. Protein sequence: CASSTRDRFGRYGYTF.

This clonotype has a handful of counts. The chain is built from TRBV3-1 and TRBJ2-4; D call uncertain. V was shortened by 1 base and J by 0 bases, with 13 bases between the two germline ends. Germline CDR1 and CDR2: LGHDT and YNNKEL (reference sequence). CDR3 length equals 17 residues. The CDR3 sequence: CASSQGSWNLAKNIQYF. The CDR3 bases are TGTGCCAGCAGCCAAGGATCTTGGAATTTAGCCAAAAACATTCAGTACTTC.

Only a few counts were recorded for this clonotype. This rearrangement joins TRBV19 to TRBJ2-1; 9 nucleotides match TRBD1. Germline lookup yields CDR1 LNHDA and CDR2 SQIVND (reference sequence). Unmatched junction bases numbered 11, after V lost 7 bases and J lost 7 bases. The CDR3 runs to 15 residues. CDR3 sequence: CASTNPAQGANEQFF. The CDR3 DNA is TGTGCCAGTACAAATCCGGCACAGGGGGCGAATGAGCAGTTCTTC.

The chain employs TRBV15 and TRBJ1-5, with 7 bases identical to TRBD1. This CDR3 contains 14 residues. Germline CDR1 is LNHNV and CDR2 is YYDKDF (reference sequence). V lost 2 bases, J lost 5 bases, and 3 bases stayed unmatched. DNA of the CDR3: TGTGCCACCAGCAGACGGACAGGCGATCAGCCCCAGCATTTT. Its translation is CATSRRTGDQPQHF.

This clonotype was picked up a small number of times. V and J are TRBV5-1 and TRBJ1-5, with 10 bases lining up with TRBD1. This CDR3 contains 14 residues. Unmatched junction bases numbered 5, after V lost 4 bases and J lost 7 bases. Germline values: CDR1 SGHRS, CDR2 YFSETQ. CDR3 in amino acids: CASSVTGGEQPQHF. The DNA of the CDR3 is TGCGCCAGCAGCGTGACAGGGGGCGAGCAGCCCCAGCATTTT.

V gene TRBV6-1 combines with J gene TRBJ1-5, with a possible D match to TRBD1 (6 bases). Between the trimmed V and J ends, which lost 4 bases and 3 bases, there was a span of 19 bases. The CDR3 is 17 residues long. From germline, CDR1 is MNHNS and CDR2 SASEGT. Here the CDR3 DNA reads TGTGCCAGCAGTGCAAGTTTTTTACAGGGAGTCAATCAGCCCCAGCATTTT. It is translated as CASSASFLQGVNQPQHF.

This chain connects TRBV7-2 to TRBJ2-5, with 7 nucleotides matching TRBD2. The germline gives CDR1 SGHTA, CDR2 FQGNSA. V was pared by 5 bases and J by 5 bases, with 11 bases of the junction left unmatched. This CDR3 contains 15 residues. Here the CDR3 reads CASSQPRGDGETQYF. Here the CDR3 DNA reads TGTGCCAGCAGCCAACCACGGGGGGACGGGGAGACCCAGTACTTC.

The chain links TRBV3-1 to TRBJ1-1; 8 bases line up with TRBD1. The CDR3 consists of 17 residues. Germline V lookup: CDR1 LGHDT, CDR2 YNNKEL (reference sequence). Trimming removed 0 bases from V and 5 bases from J; junction bases left unmatched: 11. DNA of the CDR3: TGTGCCAGCAGCCAAGAGGCCCGACAGGGGCGAAGTACTGAAGCTTTCTTT. It codes for CASSQEARQGRSTEAFF. The variable domain in full, completed from reference TRBV3-1 and TRBJ1-1, reads DTAVSQTPKYLVTQMGNDKSIKCEQNLGHDTMYWYKQDSKKFLKIMFSYNNKELIINETVPNRFSPKSPDKAHLNLHINSLELGDSAVYFCASSQEARQGRSTEAFFGQGTRLTVV.

The gene calls are TRBV27 and TRBJ1-2; D might be TRBD1 (5 bases). Germline V gene sequence: CDR1 MNHEY, CDR2 SMNVEV (reference sequence). The CDR3 covers 13 residues. Trimming took 8 bases from V and 4 from J, leaving 14 bases between them. CDR3 nucleotide sequence: TGTGCCAGCGCCGACCGACAGAGCTATGGCTACACCTTC. Translation: CASADRQSYGYTF.

The table lists this clonotype with a few counts. CDR3 DNA sequence: TGTGCCAGCAGCCGTGGTGGACTTTCCTCTGGGGCCAACGTCCTGACTTTC. This gives the protein CASSRGGLSSGANVLTF. This rearrangement joins TRBV27 to TRBJ2-6, with D possibly matching TRBD2 (5 bases). Germline CDR1 and CDR2: MNHEY and SMNVEV (reference sequence). The CDR3 runs to 17 residues. Trimming cost V 6 bases and J 0 bases, with 15 bases left between them. Complete variable domain (other parts from reference TRBV27 and TRBJ2-6): EAQVTQNPRYLITVTGKKLTVTCSQNMNHEYMSWYRQDPGLGLRQIYYSMNVEVTDKGDVPEGYKVSRKEKRNFPLILESPSPNQTSLYFCASSRGGLSSGANVLTFGAGSRLTVL.

The sample holds many counts of this clonotype. This rearrangement joins TRBV12-3 or TRBV12-4 to TRBJ1-5; 7 nucleotides align to TRBD1. The CDR3 runs to 14 residues. V lost 1 base and J lost 7; bases outside the gene matches: 4. In DNA, the CDR3 is TGTGCCAGCAGTTTAGGACAGGGATTACAGCCCCAGCATTTT. Translation gives CASSLGQGLQPQHF.

This chain uses TRBV9 with TRBJ2-7; 8 bases are shared with TRBD1. Germline CDR1 and CDR2: SGDLS and YYNGEE. CDR3 size: 14 residues. V lost 0 bases to trimming and J lost 2 bases; unmatched junction nucleotides: 1. CDR3 sequence (DNA): TGTGCCAGCAGCGTAGGACAGGGGCCCTACGAGCAGTACTTC. Its translation: CASSVGQGPYEQYF.

The chain employs TRBV5-5 and TRBJ2-3, with D possibly called TRBD1 or TRBD2 (5 bases each). The germline V gene has CDR1 SGHKS and CDR2 YYEKEE (reference sequence). The CDR3 spans 14 residues. V was pared by 7 bases and J by 2 bases, with 14 bases between. The CDR3 nucleotides are TGTGCCAGCCCTTGGGGGTTCACCACAGATACGCAGTATTTT. This gives the protein CASPWGFTTDTQYF.